Shown below are 22 T cell receptor beta chains from a single sample sequenced in a study of OX40 agonist ivuxolimab in advanced cancers. The assay was immunoSEQ multiplex PCR, and TCRdb's table has in-frame clones only and misses some. This sample has almost 85,000 clones, with approximately 89% found just once. The sample here was CD4+ or CD8+ T cells sorted from blood, taken in a trial of the OX40 agonist ivuxolimab. These receptors all stem from an adult with an advanced solid tumor such as melanoma, head and neck, liver or kidney cancer.

The chain has TRBV5-1 and TRBJ2-4; possibly TRBD2 for D (6 bases). Germline CDR1 is SGHRS and CDR2 is YFSETQ. Deletions cut 6 bases from V and 5 bases from J, with 15 bases between. The CDR3 totals 14 residues. CDR3 bases: TGCGCCAGCACGGAGGGATCTCCCCAAAACATTCAGTACTTC. As protein: CASTEGSPQNIQYF.

The V gene is TRBV7-9, the J gene TRBJ2-3; D tentatively reads TRBD1 or TRBD2 (7 bases each). This CDR3 contains 15 residues. The V end lost 5 bases, the J end lost 1 base, and 13 bases lay between the germline ends. Germline V CDR1 and CDR2: SEHNR, FQNEAQ (reference sequence). The CDR3 here is CASSRGRGRTDTQYF. The CDR3 DNA sequence: TGTGCCAGCAGCCGAGGGAGGGGGCGCACAGATACGCAGTATTTT.

This clone was counted only a few times. The rearrangement links TRBV29-1 to TRBJ1-1, with a weak D call TRBD1 (6 bases). Trimming cost V 6 bases and J 0 bases, with 11 bases left between them. Germline-derived CDR1 and CDR2 are SQVTM and ANQGSEA. The CDR3 totals 13 residues. This CDR3 is CSVLGQLNTEAFF. In nucleotides, the CDR3 is TGCAGCGTACTAGGACAGTTGAACACTGAAGCTTTCTTT.

CDR3 nucleotide sequence: TGTGCCAGCTCATCGGGACACGCGGATAATTCACCCCTCCACTTT. It codes for CASSSGHADNSPLHF. The chain employs TRBV18 and TRBJ1-6; D may be TRBD1 (6 bases). Trimming took 5 bases from V and 5 from J, leaving 13 bases between them. CDR1 and CDR2 (germline): KGHSH, LQKENI. There are 15 residues in the CDR3.

This clone came up once. This chain connects TRBV7-3 to TRBJ2-1; 10 nucleotides line up with TRBD2. Germline V CDR1 and CDR2: SGHTA, FQGTGA. Trimming took 3 bases from V and 7 from J; bases not matched to a gene: 3. CDR3 size: 14 residues. CDR3 sequence: CASSLGLARNEQFF. CDR3 in DNA: TGTGCCAGCAGCTTGGGACTAGCGAGGAATGAGCAGTTCTTC.

The chain is built from TRBV7-3 and TRBJ2-3; 7 bases line up with TRBD2. Germline V gene sequence: CDR1 SGHTA, CDR2 FQGTGA. This CDR3 region has 17 residues. Trimming removed 1 base from V and 0 bases from J; junction bases left unmatched: 7. The CDR3 is CASSLSGSPTSTDTQYF. DNA of the CDR3: TGTGCCAGCAGCTTAAGCGGGAGCCCGACTAGCACAGATACGCAGTATTTT.

The chain joins TRBV28 to TRBJ1-5; 10 positions match TRBD1. Losses at the gene ends were 3 bases for V and 0 bases for J; bases not matched to a gene: 14. Per the germline V gene, CDR1 is MDHEN and CDR2 is SYDVKM. The CDR3 loop spans 20 amino acids. CDR3 protein: CASSLGTGTGAFNSNQPQHF. For the CDR3, the DNA is TGTGCCAGCAGTTTGGGTACCGGGACAGGGGCGTTTAATAGCAATCAGCCCCAGCATTTT.

The V call is TRBV5-1, the J call TRBJ1-1, with 9 bases aligning to TRBD1. Germline loops: CDR1 SGHRS, CDR2 YFSETQ. This CDR3 has 13 residues. Unmatched junction bases numbered 5, after V lost 7 bases and J lost 4 bases. The CDR3 DNA reads as TGCGCCAGCGGACAGGGGTTTGCCACTGAAGCTTTCTTT. Protein product: CASGQGFATEAFF. Drawing the rest from reference TRBV5-1 and TRBJ1-1, the complete variable domain is KAGVTQTPRYLIKTRGQQVTLSCSPISGHRSVSWYQQTPGQGLQFLFEYFSETQRNKGNFPGRFSGRQFSNSRSEMNVSTLELGDSALYLCASGQGFATEAFFGQGTRLTVV.

The chain is built from TRBV7-9 and TRBJ1-4, with D perhaps matching TRBD1 (5 bases). The V gene's germline CDR1 is SEHNR and CDR2 FQNEAQ (reference sequence). V gave up 6 bases and J gave up 15 bases, with 14 bases separating them. This CDR3 has 11 amino acids. Here the CDR3 reads CASSNRDPLFF. Written as DNA, the CDR3 is TGTGCCAGCAGTAATAGGGACCCATTGTTTTTT. Supplemented by reference TRBV7-9 and TRBJ1-4, the full variable domain reads DTGVSQNPRHKITKRGQNVTFRCDPISEHNRLYWYRQTLGQGPEFLTYFQNEAQLEKSRLLSDRFSAERPKGSFSTLEIQRTEQGDSAMYLCASSNRDPLFFGSGTQLSVL.

The V call is TRBV7-9, the J call TRBJ2-7, with D maybe TRBD2 (5 bases). From germline, CDR1 is SEHNR and CDR2 FQNEAQ (reference sequence). V was clipped by 5 bases and J by 0 bases, with 20 bases between them. CDR3 length: 17 amino acids. As DNA, the CDR3 is TGTGCCAGCAGCCCCCGTGCCGCCGAGGGTTCCTCCTACGAGCAGTACTTC. It encodes CASSPRAAEGSSYEQYF.

This rearrangement joins TRBV6-1 to TRBJ2-3; perhaps TRBD1 as D (6 bases). Germline CDR1 MNHNS, CDR2 SASEGT. The CDR3 runs 15 residues. The V and J ends lost 4 bases and 2 bases respectively, with 13 bases between them. This CDR3 is CASSATGHNTDTQYF. CDR3 in DNA: TGTGCCAGCAGTGCAACAGGGCATAACACAGATACGCAGTATTTT.

This clone has only one observation. The V gene is TRBV28, the J gene TRBJ2-4; no reliable D call. V was shortened by 3 bases and J by 12 bases, with 18 bases between the two germline ends. This CDR3 has 14 residues. In germline, CDR1 is MDHEN, CDR2 SYDVKM. CDR3 bases: TGTGCCAGCAGTTTTTCGTGGCAGACTCCTCATCAGTACTTC. It specifies CASSFSWQTPHQYF.

This rearrangement joins TRBV28 to TRBJ1-2; TRBD1 matches at 7 bases. The CDR3 is 13 amino acids. The germline V gene has CDR1 MDHEN and CDR2 SYDVKM. Unmatched junction bases numbered 5, after V lost 3 bases and J lost 7 bases. In nucleotides, the CDR3 is TGTGCCAGCAGTTTGACAGGGACCGGTGGCTACACCTTC. It codes for CASSLTGTGGYTF.

This clone was seen once. The chain links TRBV28 to TRBJ1-1, with TRBD1 as a possible D gene (5 bases). Germline V gives CDR1 MDHEN, CDR2 SYDVKM. The CDR3 length is 15 residues. Trimming cost V 6 bases and J 0 bases, with 14 bases left between them. The CDR3 DNA is TGTGCCAGCAGACCCAGCTGGGGACTGAACACTGAAGCTTTCTTT. It is translated as CASRPSWGLNTEAFF.

The chain couples TRBV5-1 to TRBJ2-3; 9 bases are a match to TRBD1. The CDR3 extends over 15 amino acids. J was trimmed by 3 bases and V by 1 base; bases with no gene match: 3. Germline V gene sequence: CDR1 SGHRS, CDR2 YFSETQ. In nucleotides, the CDR3 is TGCGCCAGCAGCTTGCCCGGGACAGGGACAGATACGCAGTATTTT. Amino acid sequence: CASSLPGTGTDTQYF.

The rearrangement joins TRBV27 to TRBJ2-3; the match to TRBD2 covers 14 bases. The CDR3 sequence is 18 residues long. Trimming took 3 bases from V and 1 from J; bases not matched to a gene: 6. Per the germline V gene, CDR1 is MNHEY and CDR2 is SMNVEV (reference sequence). CDR3 in amino acids: CASSFAGLAGGGTDTQYF. CDR3 nucleotide sequence: TGTGCCAGCAGTTTCGCTGGACTAGCGGGGGGCGGCACAGATACGCAGTATTTT.

This chain connects TRBV28 to TRBJ1-5, with a tentative D call TRBD1 (6 bases). Trimming took 4 bases from V and 2 from J, leaving 15 bases between them. The CDR3 consists of 16 residues. The V gene's germline CDR1 is MDHEN and CDR2 SYDVKM. CDR3 sequence reads: CASSSITGARNQPQHF. CDR3 DNA: TGTGCCAGCAGTTCCATAACGGGGGCGCGCAATCAGCCCCAGCATTTT.

The chain couples TRBV28 to TRBJ2-7; weak D call: TRBD1 (5 bases). CDR1 is MDHEN and CDR2 is SYDVKM in the germline V gene. CDR3 size: 15 residues. The V gene lost 6 bases and the J gene lost 3 bases, with 18 bases spanning the gap. The CDR3 protein is CASRSETALLYEQYV. CDR3 DNA: TGTGCCAGCAGATCCGAGACAGCACTTCTCTACGAGCAGTACGTC.

This chain links TRBV18 with TRBJ1-1; D gene uncertain. From germline, CDR1 is KGHSH and CDR2 LQKENI. The length of the CDR3 is 14 residues. Trimming stripped 5 bases from V and 1 base from J, with 11 bases between. In nucleotides, the CDR3 is TGTGCCAGCTCATCAGCAGGTGAGAACACTGAAGCTTTCTTT. Translated, it gives CASSSAGENTEAFF. Combining the CDR3 with reference TRBV18 and TRBJ1-1 gives the whole variable domain NAGVMQNPRHLVRRRGQEARLRCSPMKGHSHVYWYRQLPEEGLKFMVYLQKENIIDESGMPKERFSAEFPKEGPSILRIQQVVRGDSAAYFCASSSAGENTEAFFGQGTRLTVV.

The chain combines TRBV5-6 with TRBJ2-5; D not certain. The CDR3 is 13 amino acids. Trimming removed 4 bases at V and 5 bases at J, with 12 bases between. Germline V gives CDR1 SGHDT, CDR2 YYEEEE. CDR3 nucleotides: TGTGCCAGCAGCAACAATGAGAGGGAGACCCAGTACTTC. This translates into CASSNNERETQYF.

The chain carries TRBV2 and TRBJ1-2; D not certain. Germline-derived CDR1 and CDR2 are SNHLY and FYNNEI. The CDR3 is made up of 15 amino acids. Trimming shortened V by 4 bases and J by 3 bases, and 15 bases separated the two germline ends. CDR3 nucleotide sequence: TGTGCCAGCAGTGGGAGGACGAGGGTGGACTATGGCTACACCTTC. Encoded protein: CASSGRTRVDYGYTF.

The CDR3 DNA sequence: TGTGCCAGCAGTTTATTGGCAGATCTGAACTATGGCTACACCTTC. Translating gives CASSLLADLNYGYTF. V usage is TRBV28 and J usage is TRBJ1-2, with D unresolved. Germline V lookup: CDR1 MDHEN, CDR2 SYDVKM. There are 15 residues in the CDR3. Deletions cut 1 base from V and 2 bases from J, with 11 bases between.